This T cell receptor (beta chain) comes out of a study of T cell responses to AZD1222 COVID-19 vaccine. Sequenced by immunoSEQ multiplex PCR; TCRdb stores in-frame clones only, minus some. The sample has 120,000 or so clones; over 70% are singletons. Details on this clone: The antigen remains unidentified.

Study-level points and caveats: Baseline seropositivity occurred in only a handful of AZD1222 recipients. Reportedly, nearly half the spike-specific TCRs target unmutated variant regions.

Sequenced material: peripheral blood, taken on day 0 of AZD1222 vaccination. The receptor was derived from an adult in good health.

CDR3 residues: CASSLGRQGNPYEQYF. In DNA form, the CDR3 reads TGTGCCAGCAGCTTAGGACGACAGGGGAATCCCTACGAGCAGTACTTC. The chain combines TRBV11-3 with TRBJ2-7; TRBD1 matches at 8 bases. In germline, CDR1 is SGHNT, CDR2 YENEEA. V shed 1 base and J 2 bases; nucleotides not matched to a gene: 7. This CDR3 has 16 amino acids. The entire variable domain, with the rest obtained from reference TRBV11-3 and TRBJ2-7, is as follows: EAGVVQSPRYKIIEKKQPVAFWCNPISGHNTLYWYLQNLGQGPELLIRYENEEAVDDSQLPKDRFSAERLKGVDSTLKIQPAELGDSAVYLCASSLGRQGNPYEQYFGPGTRLTVT.